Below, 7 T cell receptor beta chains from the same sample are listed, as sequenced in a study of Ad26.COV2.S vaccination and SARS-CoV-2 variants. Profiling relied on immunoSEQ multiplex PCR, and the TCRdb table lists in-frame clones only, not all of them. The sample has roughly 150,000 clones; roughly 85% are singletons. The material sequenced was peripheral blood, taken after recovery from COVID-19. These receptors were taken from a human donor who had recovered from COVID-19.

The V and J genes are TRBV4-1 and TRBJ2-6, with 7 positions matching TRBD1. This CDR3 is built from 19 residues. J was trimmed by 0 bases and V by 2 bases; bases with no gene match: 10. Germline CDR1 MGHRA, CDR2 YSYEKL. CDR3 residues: CASSQHDRQGYSGANVLTF. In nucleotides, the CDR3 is TGCGCCAGCAGCCAACACGATCGACAGGGATACTCTGGGGCCAACGTCCTGACTTTC.

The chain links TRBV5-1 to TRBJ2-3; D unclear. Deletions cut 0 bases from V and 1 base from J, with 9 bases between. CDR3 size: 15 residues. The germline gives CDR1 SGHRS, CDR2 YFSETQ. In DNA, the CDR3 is TGCGCCAGCAGCTTGGGACCAAGCCGCACAGATACGCAGTATTTT. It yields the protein CASSLGPSRTDTQYF.

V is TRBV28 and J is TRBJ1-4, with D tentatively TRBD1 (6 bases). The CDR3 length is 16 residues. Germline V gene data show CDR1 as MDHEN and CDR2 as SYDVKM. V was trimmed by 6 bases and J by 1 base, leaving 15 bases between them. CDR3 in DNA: TGTGCCAGCAGCCCGGGGGCGAGGGGAACTAATGAAAAACTGTTTTTT. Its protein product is CASSPGARGTNEKLFF.

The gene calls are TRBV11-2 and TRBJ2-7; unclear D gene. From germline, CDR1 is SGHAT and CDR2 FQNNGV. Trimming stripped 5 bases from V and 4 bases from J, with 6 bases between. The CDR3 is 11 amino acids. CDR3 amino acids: CASSLLYEQYF. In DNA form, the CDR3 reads TGTGCCAGCAGCCTTTTGTACGAGCAGTACTTC. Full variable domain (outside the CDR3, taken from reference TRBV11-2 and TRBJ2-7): EAGVAQSPRYKIIEKRQSVAFWCNPISGHATLYWYQQILGQGPKLLIQFQNNGVVDDSQLPKDRFSAERLKGVDSTLKIQPAKLEDSAVYLCASSLLYEQYFGPGTRLTVT.

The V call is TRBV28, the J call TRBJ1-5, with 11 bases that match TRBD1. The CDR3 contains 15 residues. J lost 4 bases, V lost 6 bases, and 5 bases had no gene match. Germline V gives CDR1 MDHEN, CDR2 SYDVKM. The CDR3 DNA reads TGTGCCAGCAGGCTGGGACAGGGGGTTAATCAGCCCCAGCATTTT. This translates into CASRLGQGVNQPQHF.

The CDR3 sequence is CASSPRTGSGYGYTF. The CDR3 nucleotides are TGTGCCAGCAGCCCAAGGACAGGCAGCGGCTATGGCTACACCTTC. This chain connects TRBV9 to TRBJ1-2; TRBD1 matches at 7 bases. CDR3 size: 15 residues. Germline CDR1 and CDR2: SGDLS and YYNGEE. Trimming took 4 bases from V and 4 from J; bases not matched to a gene: 10. Drawing the rest from reference TRBV9 and TRBJ1-2, the complete variable domain is DSGVTQTPKHLITATGQRVTLRCSPRSGDLSVYWYQQSLDQGLQFLIQYYNGEERAKGNILERFSAQQFPDLHSELNLSSLELGDSALYFCASSPRTGSGYGYTFGSGTRLTVV.

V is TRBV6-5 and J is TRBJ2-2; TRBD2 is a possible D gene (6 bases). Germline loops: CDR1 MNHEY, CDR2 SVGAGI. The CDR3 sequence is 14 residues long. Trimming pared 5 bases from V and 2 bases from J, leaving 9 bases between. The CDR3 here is CASSKGGNTGELFF. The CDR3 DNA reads TGTGCCAGCAGTAAGGGAGGCAACACCGGGGAGCTGTTTTTT.